These T cell receptor beta chains were read from a single sample in a study of Ad26.COV2.S vaccination and SARS-CoV-2 variants. The protocol was immunoSEQ multiplex PCR, while the TCRdb copy is restricted to in-frame clones and leaves out a portion. The repertoire has 300,000 to 450,000 clones, about 90% of them found once; the top ten carry 3.5% to 4.5%. This material consisted of peripheral blood, taken after recovery from COVID-19. Receptors were obtained from a human donor who had recovered from COVID-19. Each CDR3 is given with its conserved first and last residue. Clone size is stated in some rows and not others, as once, few, many or a class when expanded.

TRBV2,TRBJ1-3,.,CASSERFVDGTIYF
TRBV7-2,TRBJ2-5,.,CASSFQGLAGQETQYF
TRBV5-4,TRBJ2-2,.,CASSSGTGRNTGELFF
TRBV6-6,TRBJ1-6,.,CASSYTRIYNSPLHF
TRBV25-1,TRBJ2-2,.,CASRLATGELFF
TRBV15,TRBJ1-6,.,CATSNPPETDNSPLHF
TRBV15,TRBJ1-6,.,CATSSLGVGGGYNSPLHF
TRBV28,TRBJ1-2,.,CASSLTVGQGGYTF
TRBV7-9,TRBJ1-2,.,CASSFGLGGEYGYTF
TRBV7-9,TRBJ1-5,.,CASRSEDPTQPQHF
TRBV7-9,TRBJ1-1,.,CASRYPGIIRRNTEAFF
TRBV3-1/TRBV3-2,TRBJ2-7,.,CASSQVTGMNEQYF
TRBV7-9,TRBJ2-7,once,CASSFSRTGSSYEQYF
TRBV4-3,TRBJ1-1,.,CASSQARENTEAFF
TRBV5-5,TRBJ2-2,.,CASSPRRDGNTGELFF
TRBV6-5,TRBJ1-1,.,CASIRSRGGTEAFF
TRBV27,TRBJ1-1,.,CASSFGGTGPEAFF
TRBV24-1,TRBJ1-5,.,CATTSNGQPQHF
TRBV27,TRBJ1-4,once,CASTSRGSEKLFF
TRBV6-5,TRBJ1-2,.,CASSYTRQGANYGYTF
TRBV7-8,TRBJ1-5,.,CASSLEGLSSNQPQHF
TRBV11-2,TRBJ1-1,.,CASSLTGLNTEAFF
TRBV7-8,TRBJ1-3,.,CASSLTFSGNTIYF
TRBV19,TRBJ1-5,.,CASKQGTWNQPQHF
TRBV6-6,TRBJ1-2,.,CASSYYGTPSNYGYTF
TRBV6-5,TRBJ1-2,.,CASTSARRGGYTF
TRBV29-1,TRBJ1-2,.,CSATTGANYGYTF
TRBV7-8,TRBJ2-7,.,CASSEEYVPHEQYF
TRBV4-1,TRBJ1-4,.,CASSQDPGGQSFGKLFF
TRBV6-2/TRBV6-3,TRBJ1-5,.,CASSYRGGEGNQPQHF
TRBV4-1,TRBJ1-2,.,CASSPSDGLAGYTF
TRBV4-1,TRBJ2-7,.,CASGYGTGFGYEQYF
TRBV9,TRBJ1-1,.,CASSARGNRGLGTEAFF
TRBV10-1,TRBJ1-6,few,CASSQFRQTRKARVYNSPLHF
TRBV20-1,TRBJ2-3,.,CSARLEDTQYF
TRBV12-3/TRBV12-4,TRBJ2-1,.,CASSLAFYNEQFF
TRBV5-1,TRBJ1-1,.,CASSLGAAGRTEAFF
TRBV6-5,TRBJ2-7,.,CASRSQGTGHEQYF
TRBV7-9,TRBJ2-5,.,CASSLERTVPTQYF
TRBV29-1,TRBJ2-7,once,CSVNRPGQGIYEQYF
TRBV3-1/TRBV3-2,TRBJ2-7,.,CASSRTSGGLREQYF
TRBV27,TRBJ1-6,.,CASSYLGLSRVDSPLHF
TRBV12-5,TRBJ2-3,.,CASGLVLRGAGVDTQYF
TRBV19,TRBJ1-2,.,CASSIGQLNYGYTF
TRBV19,TRBJ2-3,.,CASRPGRGTDTQYF
TRBV5-4,TRBJ2-3,.,CASSFPGPSTDTQYF
TRBV6-5,TRBJ2-5,.,CASSTQGETQYF
TRBV10-2,TRBJ1-1,.,CASSAPVVNTEAFF
TRBV4-1,TRBJ1-1,few,CASSQEGQLEAFF
TRBV18,TRBJ1-4,once,CASSPPTNEKLFF
TRBV27,TRBJ2-7,.,CASRRYREVAYEQYF
TRBV5-1,TRBJ2-3,.,CASSLAGGQATDTQYF
TRBV7-8,TRBJ2-7,.,CASSLALQGPYEQYF